This T cell receptor beta chain was recorded in a study of identifying expanded T cells in peripheral blood. No infections or other immune events were documented during collection. CDR1 and CDR2 (germline): LGHNA, YSLEER. The CDR3 runs 14 residues. The table came from immunoSEQ multiplex PCR; TCRdb's copy has only in-frame clones and leaves some out. The data contain fewer than 85,000 clones, about nine tenths of them singletons. The chain joins TRBV4-3 to TRBJ2-5; either TRBD1 or TRBD2 may fit D (5 bases each). The J call is doubtful: the DNA matches TRBJ2-7 better. Sequencing used blood. The sequence derives from a person aged 18 to 70 in good health. CDR3 amino acids: CASSQALGDYEQYF. In DNA form, the CDR3 reads TGCGCCAGCAGCCAAGCCCTGGGGGACTACGAGCAGTACTTC.